This is a list of T cell receptor beta chains from one sample in a study of OX40 agonist ivuxolimab in advanced cancers. Measured with immunoSEQ multiplex PCR; TCRdb has only the in-frame clones, and not every one. The table has 60,000 to 65,000 clones, under 95% seen once. This specimen was CD4+ or CD8+ T cells sorted from blood, taken in a trial of the OX40 agonist ivuxolimab. These receptors were obtained from an adult with an advanced solid tumor such as melanoma, head and neck, liver or kidney cancer. CDR3s include the opening cysteine and the closing phenylalanine or tryptophan. Each record gives: V gene, D gene, J gene, clone size, CDR3 DNA, CDR3 protein. A D gene is named only where the DNA matches it firmly. Clone size, where shown, is once, few, many, or a class for clones that have expanded.

V: TRBV28
D: .
J: TRBJ2-3
size: .
DNA: TGTGCCAGCAGTTTAGCCCTAGGTGTAGATACGCAGTATTTT
CDR3: CASSLALGVDTQYF

V: TRBV6-4
D: .
J: TRBJ1-1
size: .
DNA: TGTGCCAGCAGCGACGAGGGGGGAGGTGAAGCTTTCTTT
CDR3: CASSDEGGGEAFF

V: TRBV9
D: TRBD1
J: TRBJ1-1
size: .
DNA: TGTGCCAGCAGCCCCCGGACAGGGAACTTGAACACTGAAGCTTTCTTT
CDR3: CASSPRTGNLNTEAFF

V: TRBV7-6
D: TRBD2
J: TRBJ2-3
size: once
DNA: TGTGCCAGCAGCTCCAATATAGCGGGAGGGCCTGCGGATACGCAGTATTTT
CDR3: CASSSNIAGGPADTQYF

V: TRBV7-6
D: TRBD2
J: TRBJ2-1
size: .
DNA: TGTGCCAGCAGCCTCCTAGGCCTAGCGGGAGGTAGGAATGAGCAGTTCTTC
CDR3: CASSLLGLAGGRNEQFF

V: TRBV4-3
D: TRBD2
J: TRBJ2-2
size: .
DNA: TGCGCCAGCAGCCAAGATCGGGCTAGCGGGAGCACCGGGGAGCTGTTTTTT
CDR3: CASSQDRASGSTGELFF

V: TRBV29-1
D: TRBD1
J: TRBJ2-1
size: .
DNA: TGCAGCGTTGAAGATTTCAACAGGGGGCTCGTCGGGCAGTTCTTC
CDR3: CSVEDFNRGLVGQFF

V: TRBV25-1
D: .
J: TRBJ1-1
size: .
DNA: TGTGCCAGCAGTAAACGGTTTAACACTGAAGCTTTCTTT
CDR3: CASSKRFNTEAFF

V: TRBV10-2
D: .
J: TRBJ1-2
size: .
DNA: TGCGCCAGACGACACGACAGTAACTATGGCTACACCTTC
CDR3: CARRHDSNYGYTF

V: TRBV6-1
D: .
J: TRBJ1-1
size: few
DNA: TGTGCCAGCAGTGAAAGGGAGAACACTGAAGCTTTCTTT
CDR3: CASSERENTEAFF

V: TRBV28
D: .
J: TRBJ1-5
size: once
DNA: TGTGCCAGCAGTTTACAGCAGGGAGGTAGACAGCCCCAGCATTTT
CDR3: CASSLQQGGRQPQHF

V: TRBV11-2
D: TRBD2
J: TRBJ2-3
size: .
DNA: TGTGCCAGCAGCTTACGGGGACTAGCGGGAGAAGTTGGGGCAGATACGCAGTATTTT
CDR3: CASSLRGLAGEVGADTQYF

V: TRBV6-5
D: TRBD1
J: TRBJ2-1
size: .
DNA: TGTGCCAGCAGTCCCCGGACAGGGGCCTACAATGAGCAGTTCTTC
CDR3: CASSPRTGAYNEQFF

V: TRBV7-7
D: .
J: TRBJ2-7
size: .
DNA: TGTGCCAGCAGCCTAGGGCGGGCAGGGGAATACGAGCAGTACTTC
CDR3: CASSLGRAGEYEQYF

V: TRBV6-1
D: TRBD1
J: TRBJ1-5
size: .
DNA: TGTGCCAGCAGTGTGGGACAGGTCTGGGATTTT
CDR3: CASSVGQVWDF

V: TRBV9
D: .
J: TRBJ2-5
size: once
DNA: TGTGCCAGCAGCGTAGACGGGACCCAAGAGACCCAGTACTTC
CDR3: CASSVDGTQETQYF

V: TRBV6-5
D: TRBD2
J: TRBJ2-7
size: .
DNA: TGTGCCAGCAGTTACTCGCCCGGGACTAACTACGAGCAGTACTTC
CDR3: CASSYSPGTNYEQYF

V: TRBV6-6
D: .
J: TRBJ1-2
size: few
DNA: TGTGCCAGCCATGGGGATGTGGGCTACACCTTC
CDR3: CASHGDVGYTF

V: TRBV9
D: TRBD1
J: TRBJ1-5
size: .
DNA: TGTGCCAGCAGCCCCGGGACAGGGCTTGGGCAGCCCCAGCATTTT
CDR3: CASSPGTGLGQPQHF

V: TRBV19
D: .
J: TRBJ1-1
size: .
DNA: TGTGCCAGCAGCCTTCGGAACACTGAAGCTTTCTTT
CDR3: CASSLRNTEAFF

V: TRBV7-9
D: .
J: TRBJ2-5
size: .
DNA: TGTGCCAGCAGCGGAGGCGGGGCCCAAGAGACCCAGTACTTC
CDR3: CASSGGGAQETQYF

V: TRBV5-5
D: TRBD2
J: TRBJ2-7
size: .
DNA: TGTGCCAGCAGCTTGGATTATGCGGGAGGACCCTACGAGCAGTACTTC
CDR3: CASSLDYAGGPYEQYF

V: TRBV29-1
D: TRBD1
J: TRBJ2-5
size: .
DNA: TGCAGCGTTGAAGGAGGGACAGGGGTTTTGGAGACCCAGTACTTC
CDR3: CSVEGGTGVLETQYF

V: TRBV5-1
D: TRBD1
J: TRBJ1-5
size: .
DNA: TGCGCCAGCAGCACGGGGACAGGGGAGGGCAATCAGCCCCAGCATTTT
CDR3: CASSTGTGEGNQPQHF

V: TRBV10-3
D: .
J: TRBJ1-1
size: .
DNA: TGTGCCATCAGTGACGAGCAGGGCCCGAACACTGAAGCTTTCTTT
CDR3: CAISDEQGPNTEAFF

V: TRBV27
D: TRBD1
J: TRBJ2-7
size: .
DNA: TGTGCCAGCAGTTTGTCAGGACAGGGGAGCTCCTACGAGCAGTACTTC
CDR3: CASSLSGQGSSYEQYF

V: TRBV5-5
D: .
J: TRBJ1-1
size: .
DNA: TGTGCCAGCAGCTTGGTTCCTCCGACTGAAGCTTTCTTT
CDR3: CASSLVPPTEAFF

V: TRBV4-1
D: TRBD2
J: TRBJ2-7
size: .
DNA: TGCGCCAGCAGCCATGCGACTAGCGGGATAGGCGACGAGCAGTACTTC
CDR3: CASSHATSGIGDEQYF

V: TRBV10-3
D: .
J: TRBJ2-7
size: .
DNA: TGTGCCATCAGCCCCGCGAGCTACGAGCAGTACTTC
CDR3: CAISPASYEQYF

V: TRBV19
D: .
J: TRBJ2-1
size: .
DNA: TGTGCCAGTAGTCCGTTTTCCTACAATGAGCAGTTCTTC
CDR3: CASSPFSYNEQFF

V: TRBV6-5
D: .
J: TRBJ2-5
size: .
DNA: TGTGCCAGCAGTCCCCCGGGACGACAAGAGACCCAGTACTTC
CDR3: CASSPPGRQETQYF

V: TRBV2
D: TRBD1
J: TRBJ1-5
size: .
DNA: TGTGCCAGCAGTGAAGCGCTTCGGACAGGGGTTCGGGAGCCCCAGCATTTT
CDR3: CASSEALRTGVREPQHF

V: TRBV2
D: TRBD1
J: TRBJ1-2
size: .
DNA: TGTGCCAGCAGTGAAGATTGGAGGGACAGCCTCTATGGCTACACCTTC
CDR3: CASSEDWRDSLYGYTF

V: TRBV6-6
D: .
J: TRBJ1-4
size: .
DNA: TGTGCCAGCAGTTACGCCTCAACTAATGAAAAACTGTTTTTT
CDR3: CASSYASTNEKLFF

V: TRBV5-1
D: .
J: TRBJ2-1
size: .
DNA: TGCGCCAGCAGTATTGCTAAGTACAATGAGCAGTTCTTC
CDR3: CASSIAKYNEQFF

V: TRBV25-1
D: .
J: TRBJ1-1
size: .
DNA: TGTGCCAGCAGTCCCCTAGGGGCCGGACTAATGAACACTGAAGCTTTCTTT
CDR3: CASSPLGAGLMNTEAFF

V: TRBV27
D: .
J: TRBJ2-3
size: .
DNA: TGTGCCAGCAGGGGGGATTCAGATACGCAGTATTTT
CDR3: CASRGDSDTQYF

V: TRBV7-2
D: .
J: TRBJ2-7
size: .
DNA: TGTGCCAGCAGCTTAGAGGACAGCTACGAGCAGTACTTC
CDR3: CASSLEDSYEQYF

V: TRBV10-2
D: TRBD2
J: TRBJ2-1
size: .
DNA: TGCGCCAGCAGTGAGGCGGGGGGGGTAAATGAGCAGTTCTTC
CDR3: CASSEAGGVNEQFF

V: TRBV19
D: .
J: TRBJ2-7
size: .
DNA: TGTGCCAGTAGACCCGGGGGACAGCTCTACGAGCAGTACTTC
CDR3: CASRPGGQLYEQYF

V: TRBV6-5
D: .
J: TRBJ1-1
size: .
DNA: TGTGCCAGCAGAAACGGGGGAACTGAAGCTTTCTTT
CDR3: CASRNGGTEAFF

V: TRBV27
D: TRBD2
J: TRBJ2-7
size: .
DNA: TGTGCCAGCAGTCCAAAGGGGCCGGGACTAGCGGTTTACGAGCAGTACTTC
CDR3: CASSPKGPGLAVYEQYF

V: TRBV4-1
D: TRBD2
J: TRBJ2-1
size: .
DNA: TGCGCCAGCTCTTTAGCGGGAGATCGCAATGAGCAGTTCTTC
CDR3: CASSLAGDRNEQFF

V: TRBV2
D: .
J: TRBJ1-1
size: .
DNA: TGTGCCAGCAGTGAAACAGGCAGCGACGAAGGGACTGAAGCTTTCTTT
CDR3: CASSETGSDEGTEAFF

V: TRBV9
D: .
J: TRBJ2-1
size: once
DNA: TGTGCCAGCAGCGCGGACTCTCTCTTTTACAATGAGCAGTTCTTC
CDR3: CASSADSLFYNEQFF

V: TRBV28
D: .
J: TRBJ1-1
size: .
DNA: TGTGCCGGCTCTCCCGGGACCCCAGGTGGCACTGAAGCTTTCTTT
CDR3: CAGSPGTPGGTEAFF

V: TRBV5-4
D: .
J: TRBJ2-7
size: .
DNA: TGTGCCAGCAGCTTTGCAACAGGTTACGAGCAGTACTTC
CDR3: CASSFATGYEQYF

V: TRBV19
D: TRBD2
J: TRBJ2-7
size: few
DNA: TGTGCCAGTAGTGCAGCGGGGAGCTCCTACGAGCAGTACTTC
CDR3: CASSAAGSSYEQYF

V: TRBV11-3
D: TRBD1
J: TRBJ2-1
size: .
DNA: TGTGCCAGCAGCTTATTGGAACAGGGGGCTTGGTTCGATGAGCAGTTCTTC
CDR3: CASSLLEQGAWFDEQFF

V: TRBV5-1
D: TRBD1
J: TRBJ1-1
size: medium-sized
DNA: TGCGCCAGCAGCTCGAAGACAGGGTTGAACACTGAAGCTTTCTTT
CDR3: CASSSKTGLNTEAFF

V: TRBV6-1
D: .
J: TRBJ1-1
size: .
DNA: TGTGCCAGCAGTGAAGCGACGTGGATGTTTGAAGCTTTCTTT
CDR3: CASSEATWMFEAFF

V: TRBV6-6
D: TRBD2
J: TRBJ2-3
size: few
DNA: TGTGCCAGCAGAGGGGGACTAGCGGGCACAGATACGCAGTATTTT
CDR3: CASRGGLAGTDTQYF

V: TRBV28
D: TRBD2
J: TRBJ2-4
size: .
DNA: TGTGCCAGCAGTTTATTCTTTGCCAAGCGGGAGGGCCACGTAGCCAAAAACATTCAGTACTTC
CDR3: CASSLFFAKREGHVAKNIQYF